The present TCR beta chain was sequenced within a study of low-dose radiotherapy and immunotherapy resistance in tumors. The length of the CDR3 is 13 residues. From germline, CDR1 is SGHTA and CDR2 FQGNSA. The V gene lost 5 bases and the J gene lost 3 bases, with 11 bases spanning the gap. Patients with advanced, tumor-infiltrating lymphocyte-negative solid tumors were eligible. Alpha- and beta-chain coverage of first-strand cDNA came from TRAV- and TRBV-specific primers. TCR amplification used 20 PCR cycles, a constant-region primer and a V-primer adapter. One entry per CDR3 protein, called by TCRdb with MiXCR from the reads. The table lists approximately 6,400 distinct CDR3 sequences, around 71% of them singletons, with 9% to 14% in the top ten.

The TCR originated in a human donor with advanced metastatic prostate, ovarian, gallbladder or colorectal cancer (not recorded which). This table probably holds off-target reads from a library built for another chain. V and J are TRBV7-2 and TRBJ2-7; the D gene is possibly TRBD2 (6 bases). In DNA, the CDR3 is TGTGCCAGCAGCATTGGGACTTTCTACGAGCAGTACTTC. Amino acids: CASSIGTFYEQYF.